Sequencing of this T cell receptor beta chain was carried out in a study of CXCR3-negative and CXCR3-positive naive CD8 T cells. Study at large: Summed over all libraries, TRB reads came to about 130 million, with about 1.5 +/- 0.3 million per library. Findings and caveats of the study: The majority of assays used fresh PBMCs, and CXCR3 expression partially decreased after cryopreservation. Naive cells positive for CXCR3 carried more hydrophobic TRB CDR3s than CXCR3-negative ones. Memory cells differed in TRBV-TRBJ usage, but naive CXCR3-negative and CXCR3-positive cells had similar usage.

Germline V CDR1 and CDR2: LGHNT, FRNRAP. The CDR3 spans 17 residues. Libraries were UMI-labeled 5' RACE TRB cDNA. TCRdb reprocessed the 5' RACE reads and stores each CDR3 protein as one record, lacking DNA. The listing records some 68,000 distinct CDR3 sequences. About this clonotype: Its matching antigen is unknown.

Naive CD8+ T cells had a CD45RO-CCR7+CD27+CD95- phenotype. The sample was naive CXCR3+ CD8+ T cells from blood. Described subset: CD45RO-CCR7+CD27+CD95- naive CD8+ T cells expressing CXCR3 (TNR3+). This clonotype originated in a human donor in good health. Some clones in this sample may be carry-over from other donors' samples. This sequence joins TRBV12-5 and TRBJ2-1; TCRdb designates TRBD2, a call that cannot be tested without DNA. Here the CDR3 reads CASGSTSGRALYNEQFF.